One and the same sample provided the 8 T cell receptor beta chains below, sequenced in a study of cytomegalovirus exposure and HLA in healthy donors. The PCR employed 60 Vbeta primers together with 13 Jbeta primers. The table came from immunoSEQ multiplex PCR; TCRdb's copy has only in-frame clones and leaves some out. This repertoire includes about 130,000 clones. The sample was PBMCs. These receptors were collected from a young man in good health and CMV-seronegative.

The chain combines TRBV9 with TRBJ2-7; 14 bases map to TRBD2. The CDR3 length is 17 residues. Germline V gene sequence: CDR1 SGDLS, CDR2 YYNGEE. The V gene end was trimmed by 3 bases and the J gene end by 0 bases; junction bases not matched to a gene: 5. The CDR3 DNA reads TGTGCCAGCAGCGCCGGACTAGCGGGAGGTCTCTCCTACGAGCAGTACTTC. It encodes CASSAGLAGGLSYEQYF.

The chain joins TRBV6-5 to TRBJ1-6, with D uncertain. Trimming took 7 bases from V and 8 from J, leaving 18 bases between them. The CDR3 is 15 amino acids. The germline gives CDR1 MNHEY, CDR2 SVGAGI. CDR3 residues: CASTESGPVYSPLHF. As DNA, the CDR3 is TGTGCCAGCACTGAGAGTGGTCCCGTGTATTCACCCCTCCACTTT.

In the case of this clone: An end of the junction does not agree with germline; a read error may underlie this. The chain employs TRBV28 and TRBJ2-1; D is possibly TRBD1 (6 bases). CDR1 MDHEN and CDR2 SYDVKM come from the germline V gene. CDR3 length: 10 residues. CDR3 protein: CASSLRDTVF. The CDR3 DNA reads TGTGCCAGCAGTTTACGGGACACGGTCTTC.

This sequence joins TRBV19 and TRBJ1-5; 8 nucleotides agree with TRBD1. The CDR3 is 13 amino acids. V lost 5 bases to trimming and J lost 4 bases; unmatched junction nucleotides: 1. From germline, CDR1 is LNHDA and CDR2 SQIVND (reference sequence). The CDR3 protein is CASSRQGNQPQHF. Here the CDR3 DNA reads TGTGCCAGTAGTCGACAGGGGAATCAGCCCCAGCATTTT.

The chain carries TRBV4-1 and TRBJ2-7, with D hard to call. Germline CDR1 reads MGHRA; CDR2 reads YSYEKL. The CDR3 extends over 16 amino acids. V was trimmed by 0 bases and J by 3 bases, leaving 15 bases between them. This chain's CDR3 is CASSQEPRPSYYEQYF. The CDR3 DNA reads TGCGCCAGCAGCCAAGAACCCCGTCCGAGCTACTACGAGCAGTACTTC.

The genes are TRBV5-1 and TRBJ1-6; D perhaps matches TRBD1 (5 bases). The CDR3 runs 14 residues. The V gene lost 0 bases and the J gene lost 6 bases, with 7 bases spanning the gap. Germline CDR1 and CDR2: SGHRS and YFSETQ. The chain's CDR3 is CASSLGQGNSPLHF. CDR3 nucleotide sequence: TGCGCCAGCAGCTTGGGCCAGGGTAATTCACCCCTCCACTTT.

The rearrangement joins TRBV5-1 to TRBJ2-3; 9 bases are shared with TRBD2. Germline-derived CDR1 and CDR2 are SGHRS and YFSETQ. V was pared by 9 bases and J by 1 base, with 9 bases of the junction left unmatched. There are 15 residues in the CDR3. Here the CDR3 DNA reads TGCGCCACCCGCTCTTCTAGCGGGGGCACAGATACGCAGTATTTT. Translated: CATRSSSGGTDTQYF.

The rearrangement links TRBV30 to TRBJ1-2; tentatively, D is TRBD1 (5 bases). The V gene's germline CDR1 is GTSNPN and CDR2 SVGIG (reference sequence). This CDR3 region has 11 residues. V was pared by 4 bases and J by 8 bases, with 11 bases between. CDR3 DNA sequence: TGTGCCTGGACAGGGTTCGGGGGCTACACCTTC. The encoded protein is CAWTGFGGYTF.